The subject of this entry is one T cell receptor beta chain. Its antigen is still unknown. Per-base qualities were not stored, and no clone one base away is much larger. Participants in the prospective study were enrolled through a virtual design, were aged roughly 18 to 100 years, and lived in some 24 United States geographic areas. In the prospective study, participants were assigned to cohorts based on the clinical history participants reported in a screening survey and a study questionnaire. In the prospective study, whole blood, serum and a nasopharyngeal or oropharyngeal swab were collected from each participant by mobile phlebotomists. Additional blood draws and questionnaires over an approximately 2-month period could optionally be provided by prospective study participants. Blood samples from the prospective study were shipped frozen or at room temperature prior to DNA extraction. The sample comes from a study of blood T cell repertoires in COVID-19 (dated by TCRdb to about 2020). Background on the whole study: Samples covering the acute and convalescent phases of COVID-19 were provided by collaborators in the United States, Italy and Spain. The prospective study material was composed of cDNA or gDNA derived from T cells, B-cell-depleted T cells, or PBMCs. Deeply sampled blood TCRbeta repertoires from subjects exposed to, actively infected with, or recovered from COVID-19 were included in the dataset. The repertoires were made available in a free public database intended to serve as a resource for research on the immune response to SARS-CoV-2. Samples came from the ongoing ImmuneRACE study (first 160 participants) plus 1,254 subjects from 6 global collaborators. Sample metadata almost always included a de-identified subject ID, COVID-19 status, age in years and sex. Where available, HLA class I and class II types were obtained from metadata supplied by the sample provider rather than from assay-based typing.

Beyond this particular receptor, the publication reports: The quantity of clinical and demographic metadata differed by source and by participant and was supplied without curation.

TCRbeta CDR3 regions were amplified from genomic DNA by means of the immunoSEQ Assay, a bias-controlled multiplex PCR. From the authors' description of their analysis: The number of nucleated cells in each sample was estimated from the amplification of reference gene primers within the assay. To quantify the absolute abundance of each unique TCRbeta CDR3 rearrangement, sequence reads were collapsed and filtered. Productive Simpson clonality was computed per sample as the square root of Simpson's diversity index over productive rearrangements. Imported from immuneACCESS, the table was reduced by TCRdb to in-frame sequences with V and J called. These copies leave out some clones; in studies compared against another copy, an unresolved V gene accounts for under half, and the cause of the remainder is not known. The V and J calls and the clone size are those of that table, but D and trimming were determined from the DNA. This sample is represented by 250,000 or so clones; around 89% of them were singletons. The top ten clones comprise 4.1% of the sample.

This clonotype was obtained from a woman aged 25 to 39 with acute COVID-19. Sequencing was done on a sample of PBMCs or T cells enriched from blood (not recorded which).

The bases are TGCGCCAGCAGCTTAACAGGGTCCCAAGAGACCCAGTACTTC. Its coded protein is CASSLTGSQETQYF. The rearrangement combines TRBV5-1 with TRBJ2-5; a tentative D match to TRBD1 spans 6 bases. Deletion took 2 bases off V and 1 base off J, with a span of 9 bases between the germline ends. Via the germline V gene, CDR1 is SGHRS and CDR2 YFSETQ. The CDR3 has 14 amino acids, counting the end cysteine and phenylalanine. Of the read, only the CDR3 DNA is kept; its 42 bases are in frame from base 1.